These T cell receptor beta chains were read from a single sample in a study of shared clonotypes between healthy human individuals. The assay was immunoSEQ multiplex PCR, and TCRdb's table has in-frame clones only and misses some. This sample has about 1.5 million clones, with roughly 95% found just once. Sequencing was carried out using naive CD4+ T cells sorted from blood. These receptor sequences come from a man aged 25 to 40 in good health. Both conserved end residues are part of each CDR3. A D gene is named only where the DNA matches it firmly. The size of a clone is reported for some rows only, either as once, few or many, or as a class for expanded clones.

13	NA	NA	TRBJ2-7	TRBV23-1	TGCGCCAGCAGTCGGGACACAACCTACGAGCAGTACTTC	CASSRDTTYEQYF
16	TRBD1	NA	TRBJ2-5	TRBV5-6	TGTGCCAGCAGCTCTACAACTGGGACAGGGCGAAAGACCCAGTACTTC	CASSSTTGTGRKTQYF
14	NA	NA	TRBJ1-1	TRBV30	TGTTCCTTAGTTTCAGCAGGGAGTGGTACTGAAGCTTTCTTT	CSLVSAGSGTEAFF
15	TRBD2	NA	TRBJ2-5	TRBV7-9	TGTGCCAGCAGCTCTACTAGCGGGTACCAAGAGACCCAGTACTTC	CASSSTSGYQETQYF
16	TRBD2	NA	TRBJ2-2	TRBV2	TGTGCCAGCAGTGAAGTTGGGACTACCGCCCCCGGGGAGCTGTTTTTT	CASSEVGTTAPGELFF
12	NA	once	TRBJ2-1	TRBV2	TGTGCCAGCAGTGAAGTTGGGAATGAGCAGTTCTTC	CASSEVGNEQFF
15	TRBD2	NA	TRBJ2-4	TRBV19	TGTGCCAGTAGTATAGGAGGGACTAGTTTCGACATTCAGTACTTC	CASSIGGTSFDIQYF
13	NA	NA	TRBJ2-7	TRBV18	TGTGCCAGCTCACCACCGTCAATCTACGAGCAGTACTTC	CASSPPSIYEQYF
14	NA	few	TRBJ2-7	TRBV11-2	TGTGCCAGCAGCCCCCAGCGGACTGACTACGAGCAGTACTTC	CASSPQRTDYEQYF
16	NA	NA	TRBJ1-1	TRBV27	TGTGCCAGCAGACGCGGGTTCCGCGGGTTGGACACTGAAGCTTTCTTT	CASRRGFRGLDTEAFF
12	NA	NA	TRBJ1-5	TRBV6-5	TGTGCCAGCAGTGGGCCCGATCAGCCCCAGCATTTT	CASSGPDQPQHF